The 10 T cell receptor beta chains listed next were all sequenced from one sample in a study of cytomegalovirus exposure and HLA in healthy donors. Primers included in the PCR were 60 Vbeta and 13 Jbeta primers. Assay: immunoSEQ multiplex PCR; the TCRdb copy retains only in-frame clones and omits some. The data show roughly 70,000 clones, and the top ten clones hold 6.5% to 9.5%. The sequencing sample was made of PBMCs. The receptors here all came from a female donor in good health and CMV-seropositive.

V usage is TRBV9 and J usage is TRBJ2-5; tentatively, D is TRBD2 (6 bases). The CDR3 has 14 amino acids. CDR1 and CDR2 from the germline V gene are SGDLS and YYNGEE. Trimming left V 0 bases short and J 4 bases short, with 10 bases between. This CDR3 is CASSVGGVGETQYF. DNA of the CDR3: TGTGCCAGCAGCGTAGGGGGGGTTGGAGAGACCCAGTACTTC. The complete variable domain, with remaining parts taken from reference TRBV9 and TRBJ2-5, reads DSGVTQTPKHLITATGQRVTLRCSPRSGDLSVYWYQQSLDQGLQFLIQYYNGEERAKGNILERFSAQQFPDLHSELNLSSLELGDSALYFCASSVGGVGETQYFGPGTRLLVL.

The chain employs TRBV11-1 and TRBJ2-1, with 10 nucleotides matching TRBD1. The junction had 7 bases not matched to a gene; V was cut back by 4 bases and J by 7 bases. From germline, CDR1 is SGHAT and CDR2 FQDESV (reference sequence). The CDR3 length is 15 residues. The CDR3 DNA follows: TGTGCCAGCAGCTCCAGGACAGGGGGAGGGAATGAGCAGTTCTTC. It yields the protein CASSSRTGGGNEQFF.

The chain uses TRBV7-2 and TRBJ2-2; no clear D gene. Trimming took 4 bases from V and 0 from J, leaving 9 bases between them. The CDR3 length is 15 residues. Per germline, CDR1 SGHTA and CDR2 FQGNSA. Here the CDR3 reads CASSSRETNTGELFF. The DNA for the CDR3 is TGTGCCAGCAGCTCCCGAGAGACGAACACCGGGGAGCTGTTTTTT.

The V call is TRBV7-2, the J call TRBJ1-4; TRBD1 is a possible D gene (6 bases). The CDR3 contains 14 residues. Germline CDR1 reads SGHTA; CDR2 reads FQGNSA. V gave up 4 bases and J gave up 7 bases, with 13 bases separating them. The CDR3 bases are TGTGCCAGCAGCTCCAGGGGACCAGGTGAAAAACTGTTTTTT. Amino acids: CASSSRGPGEKLFF.

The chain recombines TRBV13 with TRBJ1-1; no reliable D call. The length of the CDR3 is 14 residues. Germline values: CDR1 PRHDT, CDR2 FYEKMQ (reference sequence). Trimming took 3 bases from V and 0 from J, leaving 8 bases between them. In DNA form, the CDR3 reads TGTGCCAGCAGCTTGGGAGCCGTGAACACTGAAGCTTTCTTT. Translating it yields CASSLGAVNTEAFF.

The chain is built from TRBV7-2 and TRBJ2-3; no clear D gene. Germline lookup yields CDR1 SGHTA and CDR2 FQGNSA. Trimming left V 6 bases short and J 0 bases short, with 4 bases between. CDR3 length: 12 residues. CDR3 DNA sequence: TGTGCCAGCAGTCTTAGCACAGATACGCAGTATTTT. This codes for CASSLSTDTQYF.

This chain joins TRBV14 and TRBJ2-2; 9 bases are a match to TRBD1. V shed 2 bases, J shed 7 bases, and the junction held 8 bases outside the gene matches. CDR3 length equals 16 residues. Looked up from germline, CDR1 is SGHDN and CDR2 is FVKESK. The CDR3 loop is CASSQPGTGKSGELFF. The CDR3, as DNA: TGTGCCAGCAGCCAACCCGGGACAGGGAAGAGCGGGGAGCTGTTTTTT.

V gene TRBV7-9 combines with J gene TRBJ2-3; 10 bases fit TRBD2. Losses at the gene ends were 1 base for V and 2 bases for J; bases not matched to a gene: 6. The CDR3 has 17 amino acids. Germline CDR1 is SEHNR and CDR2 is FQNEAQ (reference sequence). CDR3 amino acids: CASSLEASGRPTDTQYF. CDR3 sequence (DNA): TGTGCCAGCAGCTTAGAGGCTAGCGGGAGACCCACAGATACGCAGTATTTT.

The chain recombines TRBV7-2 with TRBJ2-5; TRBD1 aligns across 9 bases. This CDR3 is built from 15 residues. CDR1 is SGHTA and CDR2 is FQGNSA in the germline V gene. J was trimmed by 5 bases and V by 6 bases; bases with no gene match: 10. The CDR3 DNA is TGTGCCAGCAGTCAGGACAGGGGTCCAACCGAGACCCAGTACTTC. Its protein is CASSQDRGPTETQYF.

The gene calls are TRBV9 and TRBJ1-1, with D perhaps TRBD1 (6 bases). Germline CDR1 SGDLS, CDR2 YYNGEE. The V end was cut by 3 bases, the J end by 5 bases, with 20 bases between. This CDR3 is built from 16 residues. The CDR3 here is CASSASGGGLRTEAFF. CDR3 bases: TGTGCCAGCAGCGCCTCCGGCGGGGGGCTAAGGACTGAAGCTTTCTTT.